The 11 T cell receptor beta chains below were found in one sample sequenced in a study of T cells in Graves' hyperthyroidism and ophthalmopathy (dated by TCRdb to the late 2010s). Libraries were constructed by multiplex PCR. This sample was sequenced with an Illumina HiSeq 2000. Amplification of TCR beta CDR3 regions was carried out from RNA transcripts. A first-round RT-PCR of the TCR CDR3 used the HTBI primer set with the Qiagen OneStep RT-PCR kit. Using fastp trimming at Q25 and MiXCR clonotype assembly, TCRdb reanalyzed the public sequencing data and kept in-frame beta chains. Rows with one shared CDR3 protein collapse into an entry with the most common genes and DNA. This sample lists fewer than 600,000 distinct CDR3 sequences; around 13% were detected once. Approximately 14% of the sample comes from the top ten. Sequenced: blood. The source of these receptors is a woman aged 40 to 50 with Graves' hyperthyroidism.

This clonotype was counted between two and nine times. The CDR3 bases are TGTGCCAGCAGTCCCCGACTAGCGGGAGATCCAGAGACCCAGTACTTC. Its translation is CASSPRLAGDPETQYF. The chain employs TRBV27 and TRBJ2-5, with 12 positions matching TRBD2. Germline loops: CDR1 MNHEY, CDR2 SMNVEV (reference sequence). The CDR3 has 16 amino acids. After removal of 5 bases from V and 4 bases from J, the junction contained 8 bases not matched to a gene.

This clonotype showed up just a few times. The chain uses TRBV20-1 and TRBJ2-1, with TRBD2 matching 12 bases. The CDR3 has 16 residues. Per the germline V gene, CDR1 is DFQATT and CDR2 is SNEGSKA (reference sequence). The trim removed 6 bases at V and 10 bases at J, leaving 16 bases unmatched. The CDR3 loop reads CSASSLAGGPGYEQFF. The CDR3 DNA sequence: TGCAGTGCCAGTTCTCTAGCGGGAGGGCCTGGGTACGAGCAGTTCTTC.

This clonotype was recorded many times. The chain employs TRBV30 and TRBJ1-2; D uncertain. Germline CDR1 and CDR2: GTSNPN and SVGIG (reference sequence). There are 13 residues in the CDR3. Trimming removed 2 bases from V and 8 bases from J, with 15 bases in between. The CDR3 DNA reads TGTGCCTGGAGTCCGCGGCAACCGGGGGGCTACACCTTC. Protein: CAWSPRQPGGYTF. The whole variable domain, filled in from reference TRBV30 and TRBJ1-2, reads SQTIHQWPATLVQPVGSPLSLECTVEGTSNPNLYWYRQAAGRGLQLLFYSVGIGQISSEVPQNLSASRPQDRQFILSSKKLLLSDSGFYLCAWSPRQPGGYTFGSGTRLTVV.

V gene TRBV4-1 combines with J gene TRBJ2-3; 9 bases fit TRBD1. Germline loops: CDR1 MGHRA, CDR2 YSYEKL. The CDR3 is 15 amino acids. The J segment lost 5 bases and the V segment lost 1 base, leaving 4 bases of the junction unmatched. CDR3 DNA sequence: TGCGCCAGCAGCCAAGTACAGGGGGCAGGAGATACGCAGTATTTT. Translated: CASSQVQGAGDTQYF.

Many counts were recorded for this clonotype. The genes are TRBV2 and TRBJ2-5, with 9 bases identical to TRBD2. Trimming took 2 bases from V and 1 from J; bases not matched to a gene: 5. Germline V gene sequence: CDR1 SNHLY, CDR2 FYNNEI. The CDR3 loop spans 16 amino acids. CDR3 loop: CASSELTSGLQETQYF. The CDR3 nucleotides are TGTGCCAGCAGTGAACTGACTAGCGGCCTCCAAGAGACCCAGTACTTC.

This clonotype was counted ten times or more. The CDR3, as DNA: TGTGCCAGCAGCTTGCCCCATAAAGAGACCCAGTACTTC. Translating it yields CASSLPHKETQYF. The chain carries TRBV7-6 and TRBJ2-5; D unclear. The CDR3 has 13 residues. V shed 3 bases and J shed 3 bases, with 8 bases lying between them. Germline CDR1 reads SGHVS; CDR2 reads FNYEAQ.

The V gene is TRBV20-1, the J gene TRBJ2-5, with D perhaps TRBD1 or TRBD2 (5 bases each). V lost 2 bases, J lost 2 bases, and 15 bases lay in between. CDR1 and CDR2 (germline): DFQATT, SNEGSKA (reference sequence). This CDR3 has 15 residues. The CDR3 sequence is CSARSPQGPQETQYF. In DNA, the CDR3 is TGCAGTGCTAGATCCCCTCAGGGACCACAAGAGACCCAGTACTTC.

This clonotype was seen only a few times. The genes are TRBV4-1 and TRBJ1-5, with no clear D. The CDR3 extends over 14 amino acids. Trimming pared 4 bases from V and 7 bases from J, leaving 14 bases between. Germline CDR1 reads MGHRA; CDR2 reads YSYEKL. This chain's CDR3 is CASSPTLVEQPQHF. The CDR3 coding sequence is TGCGCCAGCAGCCCCACACTGGTTGAGCAGCCCCAGCATTTT.

This clonotype was counted only a few times. The CDR3 spells CASTLQGTQYF. CDR3 nucleotide sequence: TGTGCCAGCACACTTCAGGGGACCCAGTACTTC. The gene calls are TRBV6-1 and TRBJ2-5; maybe TRBD1 (5 bases). V gave up 7 bases and J gave up 7 bases, with 10 bases separating them. CDR1 MNHNS and CDR2 SASEGT come from the germline V gene. The CDR3 has 11 residues.

This clonotype was observed a few times. The J gene is TRBJ1-2, the V gene TRBV3-1, with 11 bases identical to TRBD1. In germline, CDR1 is LGHDT, CDR2 YNNKEL (reference sequence). The CDR3 covers 17 residues. V trimming: 4 bases; J trimming: 5 bases; junction bases outside the gene matches: 12. CDR3 region: CASSPRTGGTGGYGYTF. CDR3 coding DNA: TGTGCCAGCAGCCCCCGGACAGGGGGCACCGGGGGGTATGGCTACACCTTC. Full variable domain (rest looked up from reference TRBV3-1 and TRBJ1-2): DTAVSQTPKYLVTQMGNDKSIKCEQNLGHDTMYWYKQDSKKFLKIMFSYNNKELIINETVPNRFSPKSPDKAHLNLHINSLELGDSAVYFCASSPRTGGTGGYGYTFGSGTRLTVV.

The V gene is TRBV6-1, the J gene TRBJ1-4; 7 bases map to TRBD1. Germline V gene sequence: CDR1 MNHNS, CDR2 SASEGT. The CDR3 consists of 15 residues. The V gene end was trimmed by 6 bases and the J gene end by 0 bases; junction bases not matched to a gene: 4. The CDR3 is CASRQGEATNEKLFF. CDR3 sequence (DNA): TGTGCCAGCAGGCAGGGGGAAGCAACTAATGAAAAACTGTTTTTT.